This T cell receptor beta chain was recorded in a study of shared clonotypes between healthy human individuals (dated by TCRdb to the early 2020s). Context from the whole study: The cohort included a few men and a couple of women between 18 and 49 years of age. For each donor, CD4 naive and CD4 memory were each given three plates, CD8 naive was given two plates, and CD8 memory was given one plate. Blood TCR repertoires of four to six healthy adults were deeply sequenced to estimate repertoire size and the extent of clonotype sharing between individuals. To increase sequencing depth and limit assay-specific biases, different laboratories used diverse techniques to prepare libraries and sequence TCR repertoires. Between about 0.8 and 9 billion PBMCs per donor were obtained by leukapheresis.

General findings and caveats noted by the study authors: Larger estimated clonotype richness was generally found for naive subsets than for memory subsets. When a handful of donors were compared, the shared fraction of clonotypes was about 5% for naive CD4, roughly 3.3% for naive CD8, roughly 2.3% for memory CD4, and 0.35% to 0.5% for memory CD8. Incomplete sequencing was indicated by rarefaction of sorted-subset datasets, despite the large sequencing depth. Pairwise subsampling indicated that sequencing depth was expected to affect the degree of clonotype sharing among donors. Clonotypes shared by all four sorted-subset donors showed higher generation probabilities than non-shared clonotypes. Only blood was sampled, and tissue TCR repertoires likely differ from those in blood. The genetic and exposure-history diversity represented was limited by the small number of donors.

Using the deep immunoSEQ assay, multiplex PCR amplified TCR CDR3 regions from genomic DNA. Genomic DNA extracted from each cell subset was distributed evenly over all wells of several immunoSEQ 96-well plates, and each plate served as one replicate. For sorted subsets, about 0.2 ug genomic DNA, equal to 30,000 or so T cell genomes, was loaded into each replicate PCR. Purified libraries were quantified with a Qubit 3.0 fluorometer, sized on a Bioanalyzer 2100, and re-quantified with the KAPA Library Quantification kit. Every immunoSEQ 96-well plate was sequenced on a dedicated single-read 150-cycle Illumina NextSeq 550 flow cell. The paper's data handling went like this. Because the immunoSEQ output included only junctional sequences and no quality scores, the filtering could not be the same as the filtering used for full-length reads. To assign V/J genes and CDR3, sequences were annotated against IMGT germline references using PyIR, a Python wrapper for IgBLAST v1.9. Any read was removed if the V/J assignment was weak (E-value above 1e-6), the CDR3 was missing, or the read contained stop codons, out-of-frame junctions, or ambiguous translated residues. V3J clonotypes were defined as sequences sharing the same inferred V gene, J gene, and CDR3 amino acid sequence. Percentage overlap between repertoires was calculated by dividing the number of shared unique clonotypes by the size of the smaller repertoire. Repertoire richness was assessed with RTK rarefaction, the Chao1 estimator, and Recon v2.1 estimates of unobserved clonotypes. Generation probabilities were computed with OLGA for all TCRbeta clonotypes obtained by the gDNA method from several donors. As stored in TCRdb, this immuneACCESS dataset retains in-frame rearrangements with V and J assigned. A fraction of the clones does not appear; measured against another copy, unresolved V genes explain less than half of the discrepancy, and the remainder lacks a known reason. V, J and clone size were drawn from that table, and D and trimming were deduced from the DNA. The sample table contains some 2,100,000 clones; only one count was recorded for 85% to 95% of them. 1.5% to 2% of the sample lies in the top ten.

This clone was seen more than once but under ten times. Its antigen specificity is not known. No much larger clonotype is one base removed from it; base qualities were not supplied. From the germline V gene, CDR1 is SNHLY and CDR2 is FYNNEI. V loses 6 bases of germline sequence and J loses 4 bases, and the interval between the two ends is 10 bases. CDR3 length: 12 amino acids, cysteine to phenylalanine. The retained sequence is limited to the CDR3, 36 bases, with the frame set at the first base. CD8 naive samples were obtained by positive selection for CCR7 among CD45RO-negative cells, yielding a CD45RA+CCR7+ population from which TemRA cells were excluded. Healthy HIV-negative adults with no recently reported acute infections or vaccinations were included as donors. All donors were Caucasian adults living in Nashville, Tennessee, USA. After blood collection by leukapheresis, PBMCs were isolated using Ficoll-Histopaque density gradient centrifugation and then cryopreserved in the vapor phase of liquid nitrogen. Analytical flow cytometry was used to check the purity and quantity of every magnetically sorted T cell population. Genomic DNA was isolated from every sorted fraction and measured by UV absorbance on a Nanodrop 2000c.

The chain is made from TRBV2 and TRBJ2-7, with the D gene uncertain. This TCR derives from a young man in good health. Some clones in this sample may be carry-over from other donors' samples. Sequencing was done on a sample of naive CD8+ T cells from PBMCs. According to the study, the label for this sample's cell subset or site signals: CD45RA+CCR7+. The nucleotide sequence reads as follows: TGTGCCAGCAGCCTTAGTTGGTACGAGCAGTACTTC. Its protein product is CASSLSWYEQYF.